Following are 27 T cell receptor beta chains from one sample sequenced in a study of blood T cells in healthy people across ages. PCR was performed a second time for roughly 6 to 12 cycles using a sample-barcoded 5' primer and a J-beta primer mix. Each CDR3 protein is one row after TCRdb ran MiXCR on the 5' RACE reads. The table has about 670,000 distinct CDR3 sequences, more than 45% seen once. Sequencing was carried out using blood. The receptors were gathered from a woman older than 75 in good health.

V gene TRBV28 combines with J gene TRBJ2-1; TRBD2 aligns across 11 bases. With 5 bases clipped from V and 4 bases from J, the junction kept 7 bases outside the gene matches. CDR1 and CDR2 (germline): MDHEN, SYDVKM. This CDR3 region has 16 residues. In nucleotides, the CDR3 is TGTGCCAGCAGTAGGATAGCGGGAGGGCGGTACAATGAGCAGTTCTTC. Translation gives CASSRIAGGRYNEQFF.

The rearrangement joins TRBV6-2 or TRBV6-3 to TRBJ2-4; tentative D call: TRBD1 (6 bases). The DNA end lines up better with TRBJ2-7; the J call may be wrong. This CDR3 is 13 amino acids long. CDR1 is MNHEY and CDR2 is SVGEGT in the germline V gene. The CDR3 nucleotides are TGTGCCAGCAGTTACCGTCCAGGGGACGAGCAGTACTTC. Residues: CASSYRPGDEQYF.

The chain has TRBV12-3 or TRBV12-4 and TRBJ2-1, with 7 bases that match TRBD2. There are 14 residues in the CDR3. V lost 7 bases and J lost 6; bases outside the gene matches: 9. The CDR3 region is CASISLGGGNEQFF. For the CDR3, the DNA is TGTGCCAGCATCTCCTTGGGGGGGGGCAATGAGCAGTTCTTC.

Note on this clonotype: One junction end disagrees with the germline gene, perhaps due to a read error. V usage is TRBV6-5 and J usage is TRBJ2-1; D not certain. The CDR3 runs 8 residues. Looked up from germline, CDR1 is MNHEY and CDR2 is SVGAGI. CDR3 sequence: CASSYSWF. The CDR3 coding sequence is TGTGCCAGCAGTTACTCTTGGTTC.

To note about this clonotype: Just one base apart from a much larger clone, this may be a read error. The chain recombines TRBV10-3 with TRBJ2-5, with 10 positions matching TRBD2. Germline CDR1 ENHRY, CDR2 SYGVKD. CDR3 length equals 15 residues. The junction had 10 bases not matched to a gene; V was cut back by 1 base and J by 11 bases. The CDR3 DNA reads as TGTGCCATCAGTGAGTTAGCGGGGGGACACAATGAGCAGTACTTC. Protein product: CAISELAGGHNEQYF.

The chain carries TRBV10-3 and TRBJ2-4; the D gene is possibly TRBD1 (6 bases). The J call may be in error: the DNA end matches TRBJ2-7 better. The CDR3 is made up of 12 amino acids. The germline V gene encodes CDR1 ENHRY and CDR2 SYGVKD. CDR3 bases: TGTGCCATCAGTGAAGGGGGCTACGAGCAGTACTTC. This codes for CAISEGGYEQYF.

This clonotype was recorded at least ten times. The V gene is TRBV29-1, the J gene TRBJ2-7; 8 bases are a match to TRBD1. V gave up 4 bases and J gave up 4 bases; unmatched junction bases: 6. The CDR3 covers 13 residues. The germline V gene has CDR1 SQVTM and CDR2 ANQGSEA. The CDR3 nucleotides are TGCAGCGTTGGGACAGGGACTTGGTACGAGCAGTACTTC. It translates to CSVGTGTWYEQYF.

Comments on this clonotype: It may be a read error: a sequence one base away is much more abundant. CDR3 amino acids: CASSFAGAGRGGGEQFF. CDR3 nucleotides: TGTGCCAGCAGCTTTGCAGGAGCGGGGCGGGGTGGTGGCGAGCAGTTCTTC. This chain connects TRBV7-8 to TRBJ2-1; 7 bases align to TRBD2. Trimming took 3 bases from V and 10 from J; bases not matched to a gene: 18. CDR1 is SGHVS, CDR2 FQNEAQ, per germline. This CDR3 contains 17 residues.

This chain joins TRBV30 and TRBJ2-7, with a possible D match to TRBD1 (6 bases). The CDR3 runs to 11 residues. Germline lookup yields CDR1 GTSNPN and CDR2 SVGIG (reference sequence). Trimming pared 7 bases from V and 2 bases from J, leaving 9 bases between. For the CDR3, the DNA is TGTGCCTATAGGACAGCCTACGAGCAGTACTTC. Translation: CAYRTAYEQYF.

This clonotype was recorded a few times. V and J are TRBV3-1 and TRBJ1-6; D is possibly TRBD1 (6 bases). This CDR3 is 16 amino acids long. Trimming removed 2 bases at V and 0 bases at J, with 8 bases between. Germline CDR1 is LGHDT and CDR2 is YNNKEL (reference sequence). CDR3 loop: CASSQNRASYNSPLHF. The CDR3 coding sequence is TGTGCCAGCAGCCAAAACAGGGCCTCCTATAATTCACCCCTCCACTTT.

As for this clonotype: A much larger clone lies a single base off, so this may be a read error. The chain employs TRBV28 and TRBJ2-4; tentatively, D is TRBD1 (5 bases). CDR3 length: 14 amino acids. The germline CDR1 and CDR2 sequences are MDHEN and SYDVKM. The V gene lost 10 bases and the J gene lost 5 bases, with 18 bases spanning the gap. Written as DNA, the CDR3 is TGTGCCAACAGATCAACAGGAGTTGAAAACATTCAGTACTTC. Translating it yields CANRSTGVENIQYF.

A word on this clonotype: Given a much more abundant clone one base away, this may be a read error. The V call is TRBV3-1, the J call TRBJ2-5; no reliable D call. The J call may be wrong; the DNA end is better matched by TRBJ2-1. Per the germline V gene, CDR1 is LGHDT and CDR2 is YNNKEL (reference sequence). The CDR3 is 14 residues long. CDR3 sequence reads: CASSFDENQETQFF. Here the CDR3 DNA reads TGTGCCAGCAGCTTCGACGAGAACCAAGAGACCCAGTTCTTC.

Concerning this clonotype: This may stem from a read error, because a much larger clone lies one nucleotide away. The V gene is TRBV5-1, the J gene TRBJ2-5; D is perhaps TRBD1 (7 bases). Germline values: CDR1 SGHRS, CDR2 YFSETQ. CDR3 length equals 15 residues. CDR3: CAGSSTGRPQETQYF. Here the CDR3 DNA reads TGCGCCGGCAGCTCGACAGGGAGGCCTCAAGAGACCCAGTACTTC.

CDR3 region: CASSQGSRDSYNEQFF. The DNA of the CDR3 is TGTGCCAGCAGCCAAGGATCCCGGGACTCCTACAATGAGCAGTTCTTC. The chain links TRBV4-2 to TRBJ2-1; possible D gene TRBD2, 5 bases. CDR3 length: 16 amino acids. V lost 1 base, J lost 0 bases, and 10 bases lay in between. Germline CDR1 is LGHNA and CDR2 is YNFKEQ.

In this sample, this clonotype turned up a few times. A clone one base away is much larger, so this may be a read error. This rearrangement joins TRBV7-2 to TRBJ2-7, with TRBD2 as a possible D gene (5 bases). The CDR3 loop spans 13 amino acids. V was pared by 4 bases and J by 3 bases, with 10 bases between. Germline CDR1 reads SGHTA; CDR2 reads FQGNSA. The CDR3 sequence: CASSCERDYEQYF. The CDR3, as DNA: TGTGCCAGCAGCTGTGAGAGGGACTACGAGCAGTACTTC.

Regarding this clonotype: At one end the junction does not follow the germline gene, possibly because of a read error. The chain employs TRBV20-1 and TRBJ1-6, with no clear D. Germline assignment: CDR1 DFQATT and CDR2 SNEGSKA (reference sequence). The CDR3 runs 12 residues. The CDR3 bases are TGCAGTGCTAGCGGGGATAGAGCACCCCCCCACTTT. Protein: CSASGDRAPPHF.

The chain carries TRBV20-1 and TRBJ2-5, with 11 bases matching TRBD1. Germline V CDR1 and CDR2: DFQATT, SNEGSKA (reference sequence). J gave up 11 bases and V 5 bases, and 16 bases lay outside the gene matches. The CDR3 is made up of 15 amino acids. The CDR3 is CSAYRTGGSPNGQYF. The CDR3 DNA reads as TGCAGTGCTTACAGGACAGGGGGCTCGCCCAATGGGCAGTACTTC.

The chain combines TRBV29-1 with TRBJ2-1, with 8 bases that match TRBD2. Germline values: CDR1 SQVTM, CDR2 ANQGSEA. This CDR3 region has 14 residues. Trimming at V came to 4 bases and at J to 4 bases, leaving 6 bases not matched to a gene. The DNA of the CDR3 is TGCAGCGTTGGTGAGCGGGGGACTTACAATGAGCAGTTCTTC. Residues: CSVGERGTYNEQFF.

This clonotype was seen at least ten times. The chain has TRBV7-3 and TRBJ2-1; no clear D gene. Trimming removed 5 bases from V and 5 bases from J, with 19 bases in between. The CDR3 is 16 amino acids. Germline CDR1 SGHTA, CDR2 FQGTGA. This CDR3 reads CASSLYSIAVDNEQFF. The CDR3 nucleotides are TGTGCCAGCAGCCTGTATAGTATTGCCGTTGACAATGAGCAGTTCTTC.

Points on this clonotype: Since a much larger clone is just one base distant, this may be a read error. The chain combines TRBV29-1 with TRBJ2-5, with TRBD1 matching 8 bases. Germline values: CDR1 SQVTM, CDR2 ANQGSEA. The V segment lost 3 bases and the J segment 11 bases; nucleotides outside the gene matches: 11. The CDR3 has 13 residues. The CDR3 DNA follows: TGCAGCGTTGACCGGGACAGGACGAATGAGCAGTACTTC. This translates into CSVDRDRTNEQYF.

This clonotype has a count of ten or more. The chain carries TRBV7-2 and TRBJ2-1; 9 bases agree with TRBD2. CDR3 length: 15 residues. Germline CDR1 reads SGHTA; CDR2 reads FQGNSA. The V gene end was trimmed by 6 bases and the J gene end by 7 bases; junction bases not matched to a gene: 10. The CDR3 loop is CASRERGLAVNEQFF. DNA of the CDR3: TGTGCCAGCAGAGAGAGGGGACTAGCAGTAAATGAGCAGTTCTTC.

The rearrangement links TRBV3-1 to TRBJ1-5; D not resolved. The germline V gene encodes CDR1 LGHDT and CDR2 YNNKEL (reference sequence). The CDR3 runs 16 residues. Trimming removed 3 bases at V and 4 bases at J, with 16 bases between. The CDR3 spells CASSHDRAEENQPQHF. DNA of the CDR3: TGTGCCAGCAGCCACGACCGGGCCGAAGAAAATCAGCCCCAGCATTTT.

This clonotype was seen only once. This rearrangement joins TRBV6-6 to TRBJ1-2; D may be TRBD1 (5 bases). The CDR3 runs 15 residues. With 5 bases removed from V and 8 bases from J, the gap between germline ends came to 21 bases. Germline V lookup: CDR1 MNHNY, CDR2 SVGAGI (reference sequence). CDR3 nucleotide sequence: TGTGCCAGCAGTCCCGCCCGGGACGGACTAAAAGGCTACACCTTC. Residues: CASSPARDGLKGYTF.

This clonotype occurred a few times. This rearrangement joins TRBV20-1 to TRBJ1-2; possibly TRBD1 for D (6 bases). The CDR3 has 14 residues. In germline, CDR1 is DFQATT, CDR2 SNEGSKA (reference sequence). Trimming left V 6 bases short and J 6 bases short, with 20 bases between. The CDR3 DNA reads as TGCAGTGCCCCGAGCACAGGGAAGGAGGATGGCTACACCTTC. The encoded protein is CSAPSTGKEDGYTF.

Regarding this clonotype: Since a much larger clone is just one base distant, this may be a read error. The V and J genes are TRBV7-3 and TRBJ2-3, with unresolved D. The CDR3 contains 15 residues. Germline V gene lookup returns CDR1 SGHTA and CDR2 FQGTGA. The V gene lost 3 bases and the J gene lost 0 bases, with 10 bases spanning the gap. The CDR3 DNA is TGTGCCAGCAGCTTGTGGGGTCCTAGCACAGATACGCAGTATTTT. Encoded protein: CASSLWGPSTDTQYF.

The V gene is TRBV10-3, the J gene TRBJ2-5; 7 bases match TRBD2. The better agreement between TRBJ2-7 and the DNA end casts doubt on the J call. This CDR3 has 14 residues. Germline lookup yields CDR1 ENHRY and CDR2 SYGVKD. The CDR3 loop is CAISELAESGEQYF. The CDR3 bases are TGTGCCATCAGTGAGCTAGCGGAATCAGGCGAGCAGTACTTC.

The CDR3 spells CSAWDRGKNQPQHF. CDR3 coding DNA: TGCAGTGCCTGGGACAGGGGAAAGAATCAGCCCCAGCATTTT. V is TRBV20-1 and J is TRBJ1-5; TRBD1 matches 10 bases. The germline CDR1 and CDR2 sequences are DFQATT and SNEGSKA (reference sequence). V lost 6 bases to trimming and J lost 4 bases; unmatched junction nucleotides: 6. The CDR3 length is 14 residues.